One and the same sample provided the 26 T cell receptor beta chains below, sequenced in a study of blood T cell repertoires in COVID-19. Sequencing was performed with immunoSEQ multiplex PCR; in TCRdb, only in-frame clones are kept and a portion is missing. Among about 230,000 clones, 65% to 90% were seen once, and the ten largest hold 2% to 2.5%. The source material was peripheral blood. The receptors were gathered from a middle-aged man who had recovered from COVID-19.

The chain has TRBV3-1 (or the pseudogene TRBV3-2) and TRBJ2-7; TRBD1 aligns across 9 bases. The V segment lost 2 bases and the J segment 4 bases; nucleotides outside the gene matches: 6. The CDR3 has 15 amino acids. Germline V gives CDR1 LGHDT, CDR2 YNNKEL (reference sequence). The CDR3 DNA sequence: TGTGCCAGCAGCCAACCAGGACAGGGGCAATACGAGCAGTACTTC. Translation gives CASSQPGQGQYEQYF.

This chain uses TRBV5-1 with TRBJ2-3, with 8 bases fitting TRBD1. The CDR3 loop spans 14 amino acids. The trim removed 4 bases at V and 3 bases at J, leaving 4 bases unmatched. CDR1 is SGHRS, CDR2 YFSETQ, per germline. CDR3 nucleotides: TGCGCCAGCAGCCCCCGACAGGGGACAGATACGCAGTATTTT. This encodes CASSPRQGTDTQYF.

This clone was seen once. The chain recombines TRBV7-2 with TRBJ2-1; 12 bases are a match to TRBD2. Germline V gives CDR1 SGHTA, CDR2 FQGNSA. The CDR3 length is 15 residues. Trimming removed 4 bases from V and 5 bases from J; junction bases left unmatched: 3. The CDR3 loop is CASSSTSGRNNEQFF. The CDR3 bases are TGTGCCAGCAGCTCGACTAGCGGGAGAAACAATGAGCAGTTCTTC.

The chain uses TRBV6-5 and TRBJ1-6; the match to TRBD1 covers 8 bases. The CDR3 is 15 amino acids. Looked up from germline, CDR1 is MNHEY and CDR2 is SVGAGI. V was clipped by 2 bases and J by 7 bases; unmatched bases: 4. CDR3 in amino acids: CASSYGGQGNSPLHF. CDR3 nucleotide sequence: TGTGCCAGCAGTTACGGAGGACAGGGAAATTCACCCCTCCACTTT.

The chain uses TRBV5-4 and TRBJ1-2, with TRBD1 matching 11 bases. After removal of 4 bases from V and 2 bases from J, the junction contained 7 bases not matched to a gene. From germline, CDR1 is SGHNT and CDR2 YYREEE (reference sequence). The CDR3 is 16 residues long. The CDR3 nucleotides are TGTGCCAGCAGCACGGACAGGGGGCAGGTAAACTATGGCTACACCTTC. This translates into CASSTDRGQVNYGYTF.

V is TRBV7-2 and J is TRBJ1-6, with no clear D. This CDR3 contains 13 residues. The V and J ends lost 1 base and 10 bases respectively, with 8 bases between them. From germline, CDR1 is SGHTA and CDR2 FQGNSA. The CDR3 DNA follows: TGTGCCAGCAGCTTAGTAGCTAGGTCACCCCTCCACTTT. Translation gives CASSLVARSPLHF.

Written as DNA, the CDR3 is TGTGCCAGCAGCTTGAGGAGGGCCACCGGGGAGCTGTTTTTT. Encoded protein: CASSLRRATGELFF. The chain couples TRBV5-6 to TRBJ2-2; tentatively, D is TRBD2 (6 bases). This CDR3 is built from 14 residues. Trimming removed 1 base at V and 4 bases at J, with 8 bases between. The germline CDR1 and CDR2 sequences are SGHDT and YYEEEE.

This clone was observed once. V gene TRBV7-9 combines with J gene TRBJ1-5; 8 nucleotides line up with TRBD1. The germline V gene has CDR1 SEHNR and CDR2 FQNEAQ (reference sequence). V trimming: 5 bases; J trimming: 1 base; junction bases outside the gene matches: 4. The CDR3 spans 15 residues. The CDR3 nucleotides are TGTGCCAGCAGCCCGACAGGGGCGAGCAATCAGCCCCAGCATTTT. Its translation: CASSPTGASNQPQHF.

V is TRBV7-2 and J is TRBJ2-3; 12 nucleotides agree with TRBD2. Germline trimming cut 3 bases from V and 3 bases from J; bases unmatched to any gene: 10. CDR1 and CDR2 (germline): SGHTA, FQGNSA. This CDR3 region has 18 residues. The CDR3 sequence: CASSFGLAGWGGTDTQYF. Written as DNA, the CDR3 is TGTGCCAGCAGCTTTGGACTAGCGGGATGGGGAGGGACAGATACGCAGTATTTT.

The rearrangement uses TRBV7-2 and TRBJ2-4; TRBD2 might be the D (7 bases). The CDR3 contains 17 residues. The germline V gene has CDR1 SGHTA and CDR2 FQGNSA. Trimming shortened V by 2 bases and J by 1 base, and 15 bases separated the two germline ends. The CDR3 loop is CASSLMGGARAKNIQYF. CDR3 in DNA: TGTGCCAGCAGCTTAATGGGGGGGGCGAGGGCCAAAAACATTCAGTACTTC.

The CDR3 nucleotides read TGTGCCAGCAGTCGACAGGGATATAATTCACCCCTCCACTTT. It specifies CASSRQGYNSPLHF. V is TRBV27 and J is TRBJ1-6, with 7 bases that match TRBD1. The germline V gene encodes CDR1 MNHEY and CDR2 SMNVEV (reference sequence). The CDR3 runs to 14 residues. V dropped 5 bases and J dropped 4; count of bases not matched to a gene: 2.

The chain is built from TRBV7-2 and TRBJ2-2, with a weak D call TRBD1 (6 bases). With 3 bases removed from V and 0 bases from J, the gap between germline ends came to 11 bases. Germline V lookup: CDR1 SGHTA, CDR2 FQGNSA. The CDR3 is 16 residues long. This CDR3 is CASSFRQDANTGELFF. Written as DNA, the CDR3 is TGTGCCAGCAGCTTCAGACAGGACGCGAACACCGGGGAGCTGTTTTTT.

The V call is TRBV3-1 (or the pseudogene TRBV3-2), the J call TRBJ2-7; D is perhaps TRBD2 (6 bases). The V gene lost 0 bases and the J gene lost 0 bases, with 18 bases spanning the gap. Germline lookup yields CDR1 LGHDT and CDR2 YNNKEL (reference sequence). The CDR3 runs 18 residues. The CDR3: CASSQDFKPGGSSYEQYF. DNA of the CDR3: TGTGCCAGCAGCCAAGATTTTAAGCCTGGAGGGAGCTCCTACGAGCAGTACTTC.

The chain couples TRBV27 to TRBJ1-4; 8 nucleotides agree with TRBD1. The CDR3 is made up of 16 amino acids. CDR1 is MNHEY and CDR2 is SMNVEV in the germline V gene (reference sequence). V lost 6 bases, J lost 10 bases, and 16 bases stayed unmatched. The CDR3 is CASSLNIQGARGKLFF. The CDR3 DNA follows: TGTGCCAGCAGCTTAAACATTCAGGGGGCGCGAGGAAAACTGTTTTTT.

V usage is TRBV7-8 and J usage is TRBJ2-1; no clear D. Germline CDR1 reads SGHVS; CDR2 reads FQNEAQ. V was clipped by 4 bases and J by 0 bases, with 13 bases between them. This CDR3 comprises 16 residues. The CDR3 is CASSSISSSSYNEQFF. CDR3 coding DNA: TGTGCCAGCAGCTCAATTAGCTCAAGCTCCTACAATGAGCAGTTCTTC. Using reference TRBV7-8 and TRBJ2-1 for the parts outside the CDR3, the full variable domain is GAGVSQSPRYKVAKRGQDVALRCDPISGHVSLFWYQQALGQGPEFLTYFQNEAQLDKSGLPSDRFFAERPEGSVSTLKIQRTQQEDSAVYLCASSSISSSSYNEQFFGPGTRLTVL.

The V gene is TRBV25-1, the J gene TRBJ1-2; D gene unclear. Germline V lookup: CDR1 MGHDK, CDR2 SYGVNS. The CDR3 covers 13 residues. Trimming cost V 4 bases and J 5 bases, with 11 bases left between them. CDR3: CASSALRTYGYTF. CDR3 nucleotide sequence: TGTGCCAGCAGTGCACTTCGGACTTATGGCTACACCTTC.

The CDR3 region is CASSRGQGNSPLHF. DNA for the CDR3: TGTGCCAGCAGCCGCGGACAGGGCAATTCACCCCTCCACTTT. The chain links TRBV6-5 to TRBJ1-6; the match to TRBD1 covers 8 bases. CDR3 size: 14 residues. J was trimmed by 7 bases and V by 6 bases; bases with no gene match: 5. CDR1 is MNHEY, CDR2 SVGAGI, per germline.

For the CDR3, the DNA is TGTGCCAGCAGCCAAGATCGGCGGGGTTCCTACGAGCAGTACTTC. Translated, it gives CASSQDRRGSYEQYF. The J gene is TRBJ2-7, the V gene TRBV14; possible D gene TRBD2, 6 bases. The germline V gene encodes CDR1 SGHDN and CDR2 FVKESK. This CDR3 region has 15 residues. V was clipped by 0 bases and J by 1 base, with 10 bases between them.

This chain links TRBV6-5 with TRBJ2-2, with D unresolved. Germline CDR1 is MNHEY and CDR2 is SVGAGI. Trimming removed 6 bases from V and 4 bases from J, with 15 bases in between. This CDR3 contains 15 residues. The CDR3: CASRRFLLTTGELFF. The CDR3 nucleotides read TGTGCCAGCAGGAGATTCCTATTAACCACCGGGGAGCTGTTTTTT.

The gene calls are TRBV6-7 and TRBJ1-3; 7 positions agree with TRBD1. TRBV6-7 is an ORF, with its function uncertain. V shed 4 bases, J shed 3 bases, and the junction held 6 bases outside the gene matches. This CDR3 comprises 15 residues. CDR3 amino acids: CASSSRRGNGNTIYF. The CDR3 coding sequence is TGTGCCAGCAGTTCCCGCAGGGGGAATGGAAACACCATATATTTT.

The J gene is TRBJ1-2, the V gene TRBV4-3; 9 bases fit TRBD1. Trimming removed 1 base from V and 4 bases from J; junction bases left unmatched: 7. CDR3 length equals 16 residues. Per germline, CDR1 LGHNA and CDR2 YSLEER. CDR3: CASSQAGTGMIYGYTF. CDR3 coding DNA: TGCGCCAGCAGCCAAGCCGGGACAGGGATGATCTATGGCTACACCTTC.

By share, this clone ranks as medium-sized. The rearrangement links TRBV7-2 to TRBJ2-2; D might be TRBD2 (6 bases). Trimming pared 2 bases from V and 0 bases from J, leaving 10 bases between. The germline V gene encodes CDR1 SGHTA and CDR2 FQGNSA. This CDR3 contains 16 residues. CDR3 sequence reads: CASSLFGGSNTGELFF. The CDR3 DNA reads TGTGCCAGCAGCTTATTTGGAGGGTCGAACACCGGGGAGCTGTTTTTT.

J is TRBJ2-5 and V is TRBV5-4; 9 positions match TRBD2. CDR3 size: 16 residues. Germline assignment: CDR1 SGHNT and CDR2 YYREEE (reference sequence). J gave up 1 base and V 4 bases, and 8 bases lay outside the gene matches. The DNA of the CDR3 is TGTGCCAGCAGCCCCAGCGGCGGGGGGGCCCAAGAGACCCAGTACTTC. Translating it yields CASSPSGGGAQETQYF.

The genes are TRBV29-1 and TRBJ1-1; TRBD1 might be the D (5 bases). The ends were cut back, 6 bases at V and 1 base at J, with 9 bases in the middle. CDR3 length equals 12 residues. Germline CDR1 SQVTM, CDR2 ANQGSEA. Written as DNA, the CDR3 is TGCAGCGTCAGGGTTGGGAACACTGAAGCTTTCTTT. Protein product: CSVRVGNTEAFF.

This clone occurred once. This chain uses TRBV5-1 with TRBJ1-6, with 7 bases fitting TRBD1. V trimming: 1 base; J trimming: 7 bases; junction bases outside the gene matches: 14. Germline V lookup: CDR1 SGHRS, CDR2 YFSETQ. CDR3 size: 18 residues. CDR3 nucleotides: TGCGCCAGCAGCTTGTTCGGGACAGTCGGGACTCAGAATTCACCCCTCCACTTT. Translated, it gives CASSLFGTVGTQNSPLHF.

The chain joins TRBV3-1 (or the pseudogene TRBV3-2) to TRBJ2-5; 10 bases match TRBD1. The CDR3 runs 15 residues. Germline CDR1 LGHDT, CDR2 YNNKEL (reference sequence). The J segment lost 5 bases and the V segment lost 3 bases, leaving 6 bases of the junction unmatched. DNA of the CDR3: TGTGCCAGCAGCCAGGGACAGGGGTACACGGAGACCCAGTACTTC. Its translation is CASSQGQGYTETQYF.